The 14 T cell receptor beta chains below were found in one sample sequenced in a study of blood T cell repertoires in COVID-19. Sequencing was performed with immunoSEQ multiplex PCR; in TCRdb, only in-frame clones are kept and a portion is missing. The sample lists some 75,000 clones, 65% to 90% occurring once. The material sequenced was peripheral blood. All receptors derive from a man at least 80 years old with COVID-19, enrolled during active disease.

The chain joins TRBV4-2 to TRBJ2-7, with D possibly matching TRBD2 (5 bases). This CDR3 region has 15 residues. The germline V gene has CDR1 LGHNA and CDR2 YNFKEQ. V lost 4 bases and J 1 base, leaving 14 bases between the germline ends. The CDR3 sequence is CASSRNRGNSYEQYF. CDR3 nucleotides: TGTGCCAGCAGCCGGAATCGAGGGAATTCCTACGAGCAGTACTTC.

The V call is TRBV10-3, the J call TRBJ2-3, with D uncertain. V lost 7 bases, J lost 4 bases, and 6 bases lay in between. The CDR3 spans 11 residues. Germline-derived CDR1 and CDR2 are ENHRY and SYGVKD. The CDR3: CAIKGADTQYF. CDR3 DNA: TGTGCCATCAAAGGAGCAGATACGCAGTATTTT.

The chain uses TRBV28 and TRBJ1-6, with D possibly matching TRBD1 (5 bases). The CDR3 contains 17 residues. V shed 2 bases and J shed 3 bases, with 14 bases lying between them. Germline V gene lookup returns CDR1 MDHEN and CDR2 SYDVKM. The CDR3: CASSLPPGGVYNSPLHF. CDR3 nucleotides: TGTGCCAGCAGTTTACCCCCCGGGGGAGTCTATAATTCACCCCTCCACTTT.

V is TRBV10-1 and J is TRBJ1-6, with TRBD1 as a possible D gene (6 bases). V lost 0 bases and J lost 6, with 18 bases in between. The germline gives CDR1 WNHNN, CDR2 SYGVQD (reference sequence). The CDR3 sequence is 18 residues long. Here the CDR3 DNA reads TGCGCCAGCAGTGAGTCCTTTCAGGGGTTGTACGGTAATTCACCCCTCCACTTT. It is translated as CASSESFQGLYGNSPLHF.

The chain is built from TRBV11-3 and TRBJ2-7, with D unclear. V lost 2 bases and J lost 2, with 4 bases in between. CDR3 length: 12 residues. CDR1 is SGHNT and CDR2 is YENEEA in the germline V gene. This CDR3 reads CASSLRAYEQYF. In nucleotides, the CDR3 is TGTGCCAGCAGCTTAAGAGCCTACGAGCAGTACTTC.

This chain joins TRBV5-5 and TRBJ1-3; a possible D gene is TRBD1 (6 bases). Trimming removed 4 bases at V and 2 bases at J, with 16 bases between. The germline V gene encodes CDR1 SGHKS and CDR2 YYEKEE (reference sequence). The CDR3 sequence is 16 residues long. The CDR3, as DNA: TGTGCCAGCAGCGGACAGTTGGAGGTTACTGGAAACACCATATATTTT. The encoded protein is CASSGQLEVTGNTIYF.

This rearrangement joins TRBV21-1 to TRBJ2-3; TRBD2 is taken as the D call from the table, unchecked against the DNA. TRBV21-1 is a recognized pseudogene. The CDR3 spans 18 residues. The CDR3 spells CASSKRSSGGAETDTQYF. The CDR3, as DNA: TGTGCCAGCAGTAAAAGGTCTAGCGGGGGGGCCGAGACGGATACGCAGTATTTT.

The table lists this clone with a count of one. The rearrangement uses TRBV7-9 and TRBJ1-3; 8 bases map to TRBD1. The germline CDR1 and CDR2 sequences are SEHNR and FQNEAQ (reference sequence). CDR3 length: 15 amino acids. Trimming removed 6 bases from V and 0 bases from J; junction bases left unmatched: 4. The CDR3 is CASRGQGISGNTIYF. The CDR3 DNA reads as TGTGCCAGCAGAGGACAGGGAATCTCTGGAAACACCATATATTTT.

This chain connects TRBV7-2 to TRBJ1-5, with D possibly being TRBD1 (5 bases). Trimming removed 4 bases from V and 4 bases from J, with 11 bases in between. Germline V CDR1 and CDR2: SGHTA, FQGNSA. CDR3 length: 14 residues. In DNA form, the CDR3 reads TGTGCCAGCAGCTCCAGGGTAACGAATCAGCCCCAGCATTTT. This translates into CASSSRVTNQPQHF.

The chain combines TRBV7-8 with TRBJ1-2; D possibly corresponds to TRBD1 (5 bases). The V gene lost 1 base and the J gene lost 6 bases, with 21 bases spanning the gap. The CDR3 length is 17 residues. CDR1 and CDR2 (germline): SGHVS, FQNEAQ. CDR3 in amino acids: CASSLDSSAGGDNGYTF. The CDR3 nucleotides are TGTGCCAGCAGCTTAGACTCCTCAGCGGGGGGGGATAATGGCTACACCTTC.

The V and J genes are TRBV10-2 and TRBJ2-5; D may be TRBD1 (5 bases). Germline V gene sequence: CDR1 WSHSY, CDR2 SAAADI. The CDR3 loop spans 14 amino acids. V lost 7 bases to trimming and J lost 3 bases, with 15 bases between them. The CDR3 sequence is CASNTQGSEETQYF. In DNA, the CDR3 is TGCGCCAGCAACACGCAGGGAAGCGAAGAGACCCAGTACTTC.

The chain has TRBV5-1 and TRBJ1-1; 7 positions agree with TRBD1. CDR3 length: 15 residues. Trimming cost V 3 bases and J 0 bases; bases outside gene matches: 5. Germline-derived CDR1 and CDR2 are SGHRS and YFSETQ. For the CDR3, the DNA is TGCGCCAGCAGCTCCTCGACAGGGTTGAACACTGAAGCTTTCTTT. It specifies CASSSSTGLNTEAFF. Looking up the rest from reference TRBV5-1 and TRBJ1-1 gives the full variable domain: KAGVTQTPRYLIKTRGQQVTLSCSPISGHRSVSWYQQTPGQGLQFLFEYFSETQRNKGNFPGRFSGRQFSNSRSEMNVSTLELGDSALYLCASSSSTGLNTEAFFGQGTRLTVV.

The gene calls are TRBV4-1 and TRBJ2-2; 7 positions match TRBD1. This CDR3 has 15 residues. The V gene end was trimmed by 1 base and the J gene end by 5 bases; junction bases not matched to a gene: 4. Germline V CDR1 and CDR2: MGHRA, YSYEKL. CDR3: CASSQGGGGTGELFF. In nucleotides, the CDR3 is TGCGCCAGCAGCCAAGGAGGGGGCGGGACCGGGGAGCTGTTTTTT.

The chain is built from TRBV19 and TRBJ2-5; 7 bases line up with TRBD1. The CDR3 extends over 13 amino acids. The V and J ends lost 4 bases and 2 bases, in that order; junction bases with no gene match: 1. Germline-derived CDR1 and CDR2 are LNHDA and SQIVND (reference sequence). Here the CDR3 reads CASSTGGQETQYF. The CDR3 DNA follows: TGTGCCAGTAGTACAGGGGGACAAGAGACCCAGTACTTC.